Presented here are 2 T cell receptor beta chains from one specimen sequenced in a study of blood T cell repertoires in COVID-19. Measured with immunoSEQ multiplex PCR; TCRdb has only the in-frame clones, and not every one. This table has more than 120,000 clones, around nine tenths appearing once. Sequencing input: peripheral blood. These receptor sequences come from a woman between 45 and 65 years old with active or convalescent COVID-19.

V is TRBV28 and J is TRBJ2-1; 9 nucleotides agree with TRBD2. Germline V CDR1 and CDR2: MDHEN, SYDVKM. J lost 10 bases, V lost 4 bases, and 2 bases had no gene match. The CDR3 spans 12 residues. The CDR3 here is CASSSLAGEQFF. The CDR3 DNA is TGTGCCAGCAGTTCTCTAGCGGGGGAGCAGTTCTTC.

The chain recombines TRBV5-1 with TRBJ2-5; tentatively, D is TRBD1 (6 bases). This CDR3 contains 14 residues. V shed 5 bases and J shed 2 bases, with 13 bases lying between them. Germline CDR1 and CDR2: SGHRS and YFSETQ. In DNA form, the CDR3 reads TGCGCCAGCAGTCTCGACAGGCCTCAAGAGACCCAGTACTTC. Protein sequence: CASSLDRPQETQYF.